This TCR beta chain was found in a study of OX40 agonist ivuxolimab in advanced cancers. Whole-study context: The dose-escalation cohort had hepatocellular carcinoma, melanoma, renal cell or head and neck cancer. Enrollees could have had prior anti-PD-1, anti-PD-L1 or anti-CTLA-4 therapy, which 40% to 45% had received. Study-wide results and limits: On average, a greater number of expanded clones characterised CD8+ T cells relative to CD4+.

The repertoire was sequenced with immunoSEQ multiplex PCR; TCRdb's copy has only in-frame clones and lacks some. Of about 35,000 clones listed, around 92% were seen once; the top ten hold 30% to 40%. The germline V gene encodes CDR1 SGDLS and CDR2 YYNGEE. Trimming took off 0 bases at V and 2 bases at J, with 12 bases between the two ends. The CDR3 covers 16 residues. This clone was counted a single time. Antigen specificity is unknown. Specimen: CD4+ or CD8+ T cells sorted from blood, collected in a trial of the OX40 agonist ivuxolimab. This receptor was identified in an adult with an advanced solid tumor such as melanoma, head and neck, liver or kidney cancer. The chain recombines TRBV9 with TRBJ1-3; D gene ambiguous. CDR3 sequence reads: CASSVDREGTGNTIYF. DNA of the CDR3: TGTGCCAGCAGCGTAGATCGGGAAGGGACTGGAAACACCATATATTTT. The whole variable domain, filled in from reference TRBV9 and TRBJ1-3, reads DSGVTQTPKHLITATGQRVTLRCSPRSGDLSVYWYQQSLDQGLQFLIQYYNGEERAKGNILERFSAQQFPDLHSELNLSSLELGDSALYFCASSVDREGTGNTIYFGEGSWLTVV.